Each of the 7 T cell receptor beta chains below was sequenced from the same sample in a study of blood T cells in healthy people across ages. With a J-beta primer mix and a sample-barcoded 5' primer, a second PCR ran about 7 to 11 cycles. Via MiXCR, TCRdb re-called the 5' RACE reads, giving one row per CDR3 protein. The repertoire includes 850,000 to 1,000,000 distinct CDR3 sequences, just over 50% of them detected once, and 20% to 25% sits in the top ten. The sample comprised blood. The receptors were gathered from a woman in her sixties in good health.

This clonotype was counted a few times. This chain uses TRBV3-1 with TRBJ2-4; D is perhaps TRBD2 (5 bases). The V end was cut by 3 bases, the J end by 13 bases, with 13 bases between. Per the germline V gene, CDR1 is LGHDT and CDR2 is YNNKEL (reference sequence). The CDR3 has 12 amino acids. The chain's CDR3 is CASSQKPGLQYF. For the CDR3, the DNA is TGTGCCAGCAGCCAGAAGCCAGGACTGCAGTACTTC.

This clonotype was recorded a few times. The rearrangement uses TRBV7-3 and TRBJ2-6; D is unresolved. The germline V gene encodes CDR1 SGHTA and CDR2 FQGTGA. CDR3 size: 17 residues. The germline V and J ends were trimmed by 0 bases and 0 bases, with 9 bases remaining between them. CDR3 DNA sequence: TGTGCCAGCAGCTTAACTTTACGGACCTCTGGGGCCAACGTCCTGACTTTC. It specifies CASSLTLRTSGANVLTF.

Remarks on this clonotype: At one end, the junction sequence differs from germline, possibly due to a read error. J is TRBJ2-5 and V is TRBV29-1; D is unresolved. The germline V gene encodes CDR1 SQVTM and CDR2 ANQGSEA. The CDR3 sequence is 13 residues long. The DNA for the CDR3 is TGCAGCGTCGAAGGTCTGTGGGTCCATGAGCAGTACTTC. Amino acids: CSVEGLWVHEQYF.

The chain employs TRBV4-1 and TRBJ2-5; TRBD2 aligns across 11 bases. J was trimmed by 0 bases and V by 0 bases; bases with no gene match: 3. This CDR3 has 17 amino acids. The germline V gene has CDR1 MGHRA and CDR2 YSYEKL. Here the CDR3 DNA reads TGCGCCAGCAGCCAAGATCCTAGCGGGGGGTACCAAGAGACCCAGTACTTC. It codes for CASSQDPSGGYQETQYF.

The DNA of the CDR3 is TGCAGCGTTGCGGGACTAGCGGGATTTTCAGATACGCAGTATTTT. Its translation is CSVAGLAGFSDTQYF. The chain is built from TRBV29-1 and TRBJ2-3; 13 bases are a match to TRBD2. CDR1 SQVTM and CDR2 ANQGSEA come from the germline V gene. J gave up 4 bases and V 4 bases, and 5 bases lay outside the gene matches. The CDR3 has 15 residues.

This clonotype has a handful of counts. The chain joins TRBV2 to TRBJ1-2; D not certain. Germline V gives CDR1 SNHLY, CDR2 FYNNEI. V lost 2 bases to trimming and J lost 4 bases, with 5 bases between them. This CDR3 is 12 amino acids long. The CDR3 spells CASSENSYGYTF. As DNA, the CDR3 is TGTGCCAGCAGTGAAAACAGCTATGGCTACACCTTC.

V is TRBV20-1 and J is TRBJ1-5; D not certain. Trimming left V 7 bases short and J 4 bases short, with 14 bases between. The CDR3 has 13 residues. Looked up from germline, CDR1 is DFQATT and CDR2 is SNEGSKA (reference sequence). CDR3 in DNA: TGCAGTGTCGCAACGGGAGCTAATCAGCCCCAGCATTTT. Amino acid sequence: CSVATGANQPQHF.